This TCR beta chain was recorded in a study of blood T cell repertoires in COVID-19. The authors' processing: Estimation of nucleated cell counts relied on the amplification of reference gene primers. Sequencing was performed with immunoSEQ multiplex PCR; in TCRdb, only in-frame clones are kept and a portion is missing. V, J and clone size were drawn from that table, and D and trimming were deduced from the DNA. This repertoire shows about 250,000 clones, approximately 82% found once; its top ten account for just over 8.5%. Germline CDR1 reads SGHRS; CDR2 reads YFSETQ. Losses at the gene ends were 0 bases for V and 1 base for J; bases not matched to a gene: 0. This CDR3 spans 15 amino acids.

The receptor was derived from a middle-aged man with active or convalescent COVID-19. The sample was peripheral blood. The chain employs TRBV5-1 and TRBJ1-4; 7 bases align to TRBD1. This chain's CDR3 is CASSLDRGTNEKLFF. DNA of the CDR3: TGCGCCAGCAGCTTGGACAGGGGAACTAATGAAAAACTGTTTTTT.